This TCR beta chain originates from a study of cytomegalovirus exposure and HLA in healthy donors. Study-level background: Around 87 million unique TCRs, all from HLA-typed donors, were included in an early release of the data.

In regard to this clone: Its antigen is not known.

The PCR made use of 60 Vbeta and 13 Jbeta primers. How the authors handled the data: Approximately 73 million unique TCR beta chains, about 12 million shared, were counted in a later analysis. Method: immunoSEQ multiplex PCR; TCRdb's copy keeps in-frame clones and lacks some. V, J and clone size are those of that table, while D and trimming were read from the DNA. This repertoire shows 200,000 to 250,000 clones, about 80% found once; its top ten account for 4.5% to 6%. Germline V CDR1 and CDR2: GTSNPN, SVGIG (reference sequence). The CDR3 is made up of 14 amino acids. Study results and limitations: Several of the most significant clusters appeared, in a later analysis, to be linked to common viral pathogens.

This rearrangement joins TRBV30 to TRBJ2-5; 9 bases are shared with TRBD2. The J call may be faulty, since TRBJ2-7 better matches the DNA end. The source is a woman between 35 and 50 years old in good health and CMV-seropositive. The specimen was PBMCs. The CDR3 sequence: CAWSTSGWGYEQYF. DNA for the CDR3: TGTGCCTGGTCGACTAGCGGCTGGGGATACGAGCAGTACTTC.